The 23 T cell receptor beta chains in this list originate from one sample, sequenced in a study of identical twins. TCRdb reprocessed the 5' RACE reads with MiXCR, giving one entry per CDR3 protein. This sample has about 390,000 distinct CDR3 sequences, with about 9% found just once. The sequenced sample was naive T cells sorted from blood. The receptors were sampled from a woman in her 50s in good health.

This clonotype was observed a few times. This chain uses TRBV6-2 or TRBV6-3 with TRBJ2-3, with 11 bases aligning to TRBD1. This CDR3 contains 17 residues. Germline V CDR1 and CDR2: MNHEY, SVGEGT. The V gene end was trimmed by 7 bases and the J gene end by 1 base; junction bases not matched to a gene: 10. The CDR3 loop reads CASNSGTGGRGTDTQYF. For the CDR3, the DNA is TGTGCCAGCAATTCCGGGACAGGGGGTCGGGGCACAGATACGCAGTATTTT.

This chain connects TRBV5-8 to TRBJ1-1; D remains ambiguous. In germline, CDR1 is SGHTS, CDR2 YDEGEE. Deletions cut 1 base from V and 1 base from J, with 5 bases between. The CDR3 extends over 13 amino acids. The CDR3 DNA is TGTGCCAGCAGCTTGTACCAGAACACTGAAGCTTTCTTT. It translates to CASSLYQNTEAFF.

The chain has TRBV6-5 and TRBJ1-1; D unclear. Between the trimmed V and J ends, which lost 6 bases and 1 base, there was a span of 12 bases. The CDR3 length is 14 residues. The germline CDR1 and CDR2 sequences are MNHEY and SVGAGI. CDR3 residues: CASSFLYSNTEAFF. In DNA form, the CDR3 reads TGTGCCAGCAGCTTTCTATATTCGAACACTGAAGCTTTCTTT.

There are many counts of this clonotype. In nucleotides, the CDR3 is TGTGCCAGCAGTGGGGGGGCAGGGGCCAGAAACACCATATATTTT. Its protein product is CASSGGAGARNTIYF. The chain joins TRBV9 to TRBJ1-3; D perhaps matches TRBD1 (6 bases). Trimming stripped 5 bases from V and 5 bases from J, with 17 bases between. This CDR3 comprises 15 residues. Per the germline V gene, CDR1 is SGDLS and CDR2 is YYNGEE.

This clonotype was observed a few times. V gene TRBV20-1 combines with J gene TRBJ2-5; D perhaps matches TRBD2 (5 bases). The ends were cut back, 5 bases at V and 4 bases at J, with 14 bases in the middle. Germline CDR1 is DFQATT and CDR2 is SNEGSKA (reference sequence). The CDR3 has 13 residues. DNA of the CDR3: TGCAGTGCTTATCGAGGGCAAGCAGAGACCCAGTACTTC. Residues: CSAYRGQAETQYF.

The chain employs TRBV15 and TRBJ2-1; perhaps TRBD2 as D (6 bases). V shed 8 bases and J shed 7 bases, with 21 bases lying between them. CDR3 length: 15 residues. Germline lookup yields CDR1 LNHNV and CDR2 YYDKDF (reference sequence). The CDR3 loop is CATGLVGARGNEQFF. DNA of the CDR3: TGTGCCACCGGTCTAGTAGGGGCCCGGGGGAATGAGCAGTTCTTC.

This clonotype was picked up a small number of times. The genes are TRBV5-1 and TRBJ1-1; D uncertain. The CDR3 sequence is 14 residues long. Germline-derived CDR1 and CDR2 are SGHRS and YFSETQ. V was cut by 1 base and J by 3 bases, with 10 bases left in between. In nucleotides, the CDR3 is TGCGCCAGCAGCTTGACCCGCTCGGACACTGAAGCTTTCTTT. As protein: CASSLTRSDTEAFF.

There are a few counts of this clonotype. This CDR3 reads CASSKPDRQATNEKLFF. For the CDR3, the DNA is TGTGCCAGCAGCAAACCCGACAGGCAGGCAACTAATGAAAAACTGTTTTTT. The rearrangement uses TRBV21-1 and TRBJ1-4; the table names TRBD1, a call not compared with the DNA. TRBV21-1 is a pseudogene. This CDR3 comprises 17 residues.

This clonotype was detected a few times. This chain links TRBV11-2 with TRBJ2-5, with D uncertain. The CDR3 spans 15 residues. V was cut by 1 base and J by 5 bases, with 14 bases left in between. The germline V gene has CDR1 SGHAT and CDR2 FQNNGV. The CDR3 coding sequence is TGTGCCAGCAGCTTAGGGGTACTTATCGAGGAGACCCAGTACTTC. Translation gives CASSLGVLIEETQYF.

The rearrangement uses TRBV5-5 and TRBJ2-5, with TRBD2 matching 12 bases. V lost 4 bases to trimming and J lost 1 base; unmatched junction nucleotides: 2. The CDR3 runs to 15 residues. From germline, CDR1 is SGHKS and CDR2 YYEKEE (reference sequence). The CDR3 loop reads CASSGLAGSQETQYF. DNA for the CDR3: TGTGCCAGCAGCGGACTAGCGGGGTCCCAAGAGACCCAGTACTTC.

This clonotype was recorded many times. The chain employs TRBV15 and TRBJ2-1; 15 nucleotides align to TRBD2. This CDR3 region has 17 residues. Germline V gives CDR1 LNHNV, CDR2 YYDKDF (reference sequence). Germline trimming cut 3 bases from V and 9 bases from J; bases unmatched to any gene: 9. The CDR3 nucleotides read TGTGCCACCAGCAGTAGGACTAGCGGGAGGGCAGCAGGTGAGCAGTTCTTC. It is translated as CATSSRTSGRAAGEQFF.

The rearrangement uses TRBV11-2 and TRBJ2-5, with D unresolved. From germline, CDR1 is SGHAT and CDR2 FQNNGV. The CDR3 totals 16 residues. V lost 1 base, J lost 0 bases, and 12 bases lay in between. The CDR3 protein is CASSLAGNRDQETQYF. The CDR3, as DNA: TGTGCCAGCAGCTTAGCTGGGAATAGGGACCAAGAGACCCAGTACTTC.

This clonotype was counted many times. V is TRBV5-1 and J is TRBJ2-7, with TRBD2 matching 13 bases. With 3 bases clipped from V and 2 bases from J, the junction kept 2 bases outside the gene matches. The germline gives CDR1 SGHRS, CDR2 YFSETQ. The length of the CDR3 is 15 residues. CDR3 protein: CASSSGTSGTYEQYV. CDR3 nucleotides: TGCGCCAGCAGCTCCGGGACTAGCGGGACCTACGAGCAGTACGTC.

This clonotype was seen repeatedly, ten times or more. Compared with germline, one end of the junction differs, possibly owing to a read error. CDR3 in DNA: TGCGCCAGCAGCTTGGACCCAAATCAGCCCCAGCATTTT. Its protein is CASSLDPNQPQHF. This rearrangement joins TRBV7-2 to TRBJ1-5; unclear D gene. Germline loops: CDR1 SGHTA, CDR2 FQGNSA. The CDR3 totals 13 residues.

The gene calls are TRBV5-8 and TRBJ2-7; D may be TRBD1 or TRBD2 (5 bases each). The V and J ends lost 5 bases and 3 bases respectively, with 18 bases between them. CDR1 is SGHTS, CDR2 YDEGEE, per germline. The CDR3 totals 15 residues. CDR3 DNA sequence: TGTGCCAGCAGTTCTATCCGGGACCCGAGCTACGAGCAGTACTTC. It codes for CASSSIRDPSYEQYF.

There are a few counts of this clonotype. The chain's CDR3 is CSARTVKQPNTGELFF. The CDR3, as DNA: TGCAGCGCTCGGACAGTAAAACAACCAAACACCGGGGAGCTGTTTTTT. This chain joins TRBV29-1 and TRBJ2-2, with D possibly being TRBD1 (6 bases). V lost 7 bases and J lost 2, with 20 bases in between. Germline-derived CDR1 and CDR2 are SQVTM and ANQGSEA. This CDR3 has 16 amino acids.

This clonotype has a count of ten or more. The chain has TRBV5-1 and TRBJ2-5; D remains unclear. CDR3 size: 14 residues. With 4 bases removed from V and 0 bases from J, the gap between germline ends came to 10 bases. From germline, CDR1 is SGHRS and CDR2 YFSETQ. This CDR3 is CASSPDSNQETQYF. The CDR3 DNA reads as TGCGCCAGCAGCCCCGACTCCAACCAAGAGACCCAGTACTTC.

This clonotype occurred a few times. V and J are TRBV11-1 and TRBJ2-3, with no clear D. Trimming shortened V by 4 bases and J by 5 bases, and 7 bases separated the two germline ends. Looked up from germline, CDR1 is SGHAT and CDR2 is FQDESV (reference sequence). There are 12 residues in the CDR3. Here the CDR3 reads CASSWAGDTQYF. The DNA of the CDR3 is TGTGCCAGCAGCTGGGCCGGAGATACGCAGTATTTT. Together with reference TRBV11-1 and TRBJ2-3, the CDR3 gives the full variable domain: EAEVAQSPRYKITEKSQAVAFWCDPISGHATLYWYRQILGQGPELLVQFQDESVVDDSQLPKDRFSAERLKGVDSTLKIQPAELGDSAMYLCASSWAGDTQYFGPGTRLTVL.

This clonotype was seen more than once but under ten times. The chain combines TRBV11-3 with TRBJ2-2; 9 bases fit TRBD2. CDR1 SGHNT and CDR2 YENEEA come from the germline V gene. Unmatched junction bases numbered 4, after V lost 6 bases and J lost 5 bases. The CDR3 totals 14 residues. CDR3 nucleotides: TGTGCCAGCAGAGTACTAGCGGGTACCGGGGAGCTGTTTTTT. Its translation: CASRVLAGTGELFF.

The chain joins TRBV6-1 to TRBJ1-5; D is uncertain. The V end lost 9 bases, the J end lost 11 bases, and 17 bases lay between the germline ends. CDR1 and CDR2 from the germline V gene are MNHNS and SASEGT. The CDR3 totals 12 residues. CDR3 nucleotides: TGTGCCAGTTCTGGGCCAGAGGGTGCCCAGCATTTT. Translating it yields CASSGPEGAQHF.

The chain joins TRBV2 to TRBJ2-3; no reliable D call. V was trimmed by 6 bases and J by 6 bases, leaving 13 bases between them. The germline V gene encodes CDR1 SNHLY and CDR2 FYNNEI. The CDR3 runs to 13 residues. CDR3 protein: CASRGPSGDTQYF. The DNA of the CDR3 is TGTGCCAGCAGGGGCCCCTCCGGGGATACGCAGTATTTT.

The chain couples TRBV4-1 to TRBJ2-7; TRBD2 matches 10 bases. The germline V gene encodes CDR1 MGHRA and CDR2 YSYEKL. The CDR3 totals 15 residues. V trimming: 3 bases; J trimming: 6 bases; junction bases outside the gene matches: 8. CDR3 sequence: CASSQAGLASREQYF. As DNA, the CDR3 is TGCGCCAGCAGCCAGGCGGGACTAGCGTCCCGCGAGCAGTACTTC.

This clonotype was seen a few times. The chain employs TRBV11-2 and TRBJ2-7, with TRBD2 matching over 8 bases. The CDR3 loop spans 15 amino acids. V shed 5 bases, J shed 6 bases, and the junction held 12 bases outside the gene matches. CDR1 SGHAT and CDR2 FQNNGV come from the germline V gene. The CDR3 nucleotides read TGTGCCAGCAGCCTCTCTGGGCGGGAGGAACCCGAGCAGTACGTC. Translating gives CASSLSGREEPEQYV.